This is a list of T cell receptor beta chains from one sample in a study of blood T cell repertoires in COVID-19. Assay: immunoSEQ multiplex PCR; the TCRdb copy retains only in-frame clones and omits some. The data show about 87,000 clones, around three quarters seen once. The sequencing input was peripheral blood. The receptors were sampled from a woman aged 50 to 60 with acute or convalescent COVID-19. CDR3s include the opening cysteine and the closing phenylalanine or tryptophan. The order of the fields is D gene, V gene, clone size, J gene, CDR3 DNA, CDR3 protein. The D gene is left open where the match is weak. The size entry is marked missing in some rows and otherwise reads once, few, many or a size class.

.	TRBV9	few	TRBJ2-5	TGTGCCAGCAGCACGGGACTCCTCTCAGAGACCCAGTACTTC	CASSTGLLSETQYF
TRBD1	TRBV2	.	TRBJ1-2	TGTGCCAGCAAAGGAAAGACAGGGAGACCCGGGGGCTACACCTTC	CASKGKTGRPGGYTF
TRBD1	TRBV12-3/TRBV12-4	.	TRBJ1-2	TGTGCCAGCAGGGGACAGGGATTTTCTGGCTACACCTTC	CASRGQGFSGYTF
.	TRBV2	.	TRBJ2-7	TGTGCCAGCAGACAGGGAACATACTACGAGCAGTACTTC	CASRQGTYYEQYF
.	TRBV6-5	.	TRBJ2-3	TGTGCCAGCAGCCTACTGTCTGAGCAGTATTTT	CASSLLSEQYF
TRBD1	TRBV6-2/TRBV6-3	.	TRBJ2-1	TGTGCCAGCACCCCGGACAGGGGAGCCTACAATGAGCAGTTCTTC	CASTPDRGAYNEQFF
TRBD2	TRBV15	.	TRBJ2-5	TGTGCCACCAGCATTAGCGGGGGCTCGGAGACCCAGTACTTC	CATSISGGSETQYF
.	TRBV3-1/TRBV3-2	.	TRBJ1-5	TGTGCCAGCAGCCCTGGAGGGAGGGATCAGCCCCAGCATTTT	CASSPGGRDQPQHF
.	TRBV10-3	.	TRBJ1-3	TGTGCCATCAGTGAGGAGGCCGGGTCCAGAAACACCATATATTTT	CAISEEAGSRNTIYF
.	TRBV6-5	.	TRBJ2-3	TGTGCCAGCAGGCAGGTGACAGATACGCAGTATTTT	CASRQVTDTQYF
TRBD2	TRBV30	.	TRBJ2-1	TGTGCCTGGAGCTACGGGACTAGCGGGTTCTACAATGAGCAGTTCTTC	CAWSYGTSGFYNEQFF
.	TRBV28	.	TRBJ2-7	TGTGCCAGCAGTTTACCCGGCTACGAGCAGTACTTC	CASSLPGYEQYF
.	TRBV2	few	TRBJ1-5	TGTGCCACCCAAGACAGTCACAATCAGCCCCAGCATTTT	CATQDSHNQPQHF
TRBD1	TRBV9	.	TRBJ1-4	TGTGCCAGCAGCGCCGGGACAGCAACTAATGAAAAACTGTTTTTT	CASSAGTATNEKLFF
TRBD1	TRBV6-5	once	TRBJ1-3	TGTGCCAGCAGCCCACAGGGGGCCCTATATTTT	CASSPQGALYF
.	TRBV21-1	few	TRBJ2-1	TGTGCCAGCAGCAAAGTTCTCTGGCAACACACCCCCTACAATGAGCAGTTCTTC	CASSKVLWQHTPYNEQFF
.	TRBV6-1	few	TRBJ1-1	TGTGCCAGCAGTGAACAGGGAGGGAACACTGAAGCTTTCTTT	CASSEQGGNTEAFF
.	TRBV14	.	TRBJ2-6	TGTGCCAGCAGCGAACAAGCTGGGGCCAACGTCCTGACTTTC	CASSEQAGANVLTF
.	TRBV5-8	once	TRBJ2-3	TGTGCCAGCAGCTTGCACAGGGATCGCACAGATACGCAGTATTTT	CASSLHRDRTDTQYF
.	TRBV5-3	.	TRBJ2-3	TGTGCCAGAAGCTTGGAAGTAGGGGGTGCGCTCACAGATACGCAGTATTTT	CARSLEVGGALTDTQYF
.	TRBV5-1	.	TRBJ2-7	TGCGCCAGCAGCTTGGACAGGGTGGTGGACGAGCAGTACTTC	CASSLDRVVDEQYF
.	TRBV28	.	TRBJ1-4	TGTGCCAGCCTGAGCGGGGGGGCGCGTGGAAAACTGTTTTTT	CASLSGGARGKLFF
.	TRBV4-1	.	TRBJ1-6	TGCGCCAGCAGCCAAGAAACGGGTGGGCAGGGTCGGTCACCCCTCCACTTT	CASSQETGGQGRSPLHF
TRBD1	TRBV2	.	TRBJ1-4	TGTGCCAGCAGTGAAGAATCGACAGGGACTAATGAAAAACTGTTTTTT	CASSEESTGTNEKLFF
.	TRBV19	.	TRBJ2-7	TGTGCCAGTAGTATAGGCGGGGGCAGCTCCTACGAGCAGTACTTC	CASSIGGGSSYEQYF
TRBD1	TRBV28	few	TRBJ1-1	TGTGCCAGCACAGGGACAGAACTTGAAGCTTTCTTT	CASTGTELEAFF
.	TRBV29-1	.	TRBJ2-7	TGCAGCGCCGGGGAGTCCTACGAGCAGTACTTC	CSAGESYEQYF